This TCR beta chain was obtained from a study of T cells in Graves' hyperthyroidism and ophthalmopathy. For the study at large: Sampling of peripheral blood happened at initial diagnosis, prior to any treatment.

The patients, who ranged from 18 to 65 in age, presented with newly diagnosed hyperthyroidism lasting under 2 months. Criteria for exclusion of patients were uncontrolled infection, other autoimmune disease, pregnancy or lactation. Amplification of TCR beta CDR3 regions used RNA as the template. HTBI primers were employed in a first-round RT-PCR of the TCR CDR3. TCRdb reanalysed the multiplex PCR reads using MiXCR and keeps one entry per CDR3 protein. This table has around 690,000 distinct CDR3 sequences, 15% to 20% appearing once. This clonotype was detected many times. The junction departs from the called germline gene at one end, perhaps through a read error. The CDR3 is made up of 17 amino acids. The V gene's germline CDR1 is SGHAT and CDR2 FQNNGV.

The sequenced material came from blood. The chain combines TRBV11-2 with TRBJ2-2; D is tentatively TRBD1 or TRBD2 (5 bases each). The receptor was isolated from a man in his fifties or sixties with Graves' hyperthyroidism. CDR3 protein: CASSLIFWGIGAGELFF. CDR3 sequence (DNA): TGTGCCAGCAGCTTAATCTTTTGGGGGATAGGGGCCGGAGAGCTGTTTTTT.